This TCR beta chain was captured in a study of cytomegalovirus exposure and HLA in healthy donors. To note about this clone: Its specificity is unknown.

With V trimmed by 0 bases and J by 4 bases, 18 bases remained unmatched. Germline V lookup: CDR1 SGDLS, CDR2 YYNGEE. The CDR3 is 20 residues long. Notes on the study in general: Researchers reported that a few CMV-associated chains were confirmed in vitro as CMV antigen-specific. Sequencing depth roughly uniform across donors was assumed in presence/absence analyses. The later analysis indicated that the majority of CMV-associated TCR beta chains appeared HLA-restricted. The study labeled 164 TCR beta chains cytomegalovirus-associated.

PCR amplification relied on 60 Vbeta primers (plus 13 Jbeta primers). Clones were sequenced by immunoSEQ multiplex PCR, and TCRdb holds only the in-frame ones, with some missing. The sample includes roughly 98,000 clones, 76% of them seen just once. The sequenced sample consisted of PBMCs. V gene TRBV9 combines with J gene TRBJ2-3, with 9 bases fitting TRBD1. The clonotype was recovered from a man aged 35 to 55 in good health and CMV-seronegative. The CDR3: CASSVATLGSGTGNSDTQYF. CDR3 DNA: TGTGCCAGCAGCGTAGCTACTTTGGGGAGTGGGACAGGGAACTCAGATACGCAGTATTTT. Full variable domain (rest looked up from reference TRBV9 and TRBJ2-3): DSGVTQTPKHLITATGQRVTLRCSPRSGDLSVYWYQQSLDQGLQFLIQYYNGEERAKGNILERFSAQQFPDLHSELNLSSLELGDSALYFCASSVATLGSGTGNSDTQYFGPGTRLTVL.